These 21 T cell receptor beta chains came from one sample sequenced in a study of T-cell reconstitution after alpha-beta-depleted transplantation in children. Unique molecular identifiers were used in preparing the TCRbeta library. MiXCR was run by TCRdb on the PCR reads, yielding one entry per CDR3 protein. The table shows about 440,000 distinct CDR3 sequences, with around two fifths occurring only once. This specimen consisted of PBMCs, obtained before TCRalphabeta/CD19-depleted stem cell transplant. The receptor set was obtained from a girl aged 2 to 10 with aplastic anemia, due to receive a stem cell transplant.

The genes are TRBV7-3 and TRBJ2-3; 9 bases agree with TRBD2. Per the germline V gene, CDR1 is SGHTA and CDR2 is FQGTGA. J gave up 2 bases and V 5 bases, and 17 bases lay outside the gene matches. The CDR3 consists of 19 residues. CDR3 amino acids: CASSPGGLAGPLDTDTQYF. The CDR3 nucleotides are TGTGCCAGCAGCCCCGGGGGGCTAGCGGGGCCCCTGGACACAGATACGCAGTATTTT.

The chain recombines TRBV20-1 with TRBJ2-7, with 7 bases aligning to TRBD2. Germline CDR1 DFQATT, CDR2 SNEGSKA (reference sequence). This CDR3 comprises 13 residues. J gave up 4 bases and V 0 bases, and 3 bases lay outside the gene matches. As DNA, the CDR3 is TGCAGTGCTAGAGAGCGGGAGAGATACGAGCAGTACTTC. Translating gives CSARERERYEQYF.

The chain is built from TRBV20-1 and TRBJ2-1; 8 bases map to TRBD2. Germline V gene sequence: CDR1 DFQATT, CDR2 SNEGSKA (reference sequence). V was clipped by 7 bases and J by 5 bases; unmatched bases: 4. This CDR3 region has 12 residues. CDR3 region: CSVSREDNEQFF. The DNA of the CDR3 is TGCAGTGTCTCGCGGGAGGACAATGAGCAGTTCTTC.

The chain links TRBV4-1 to TRBJ2-6; D gene uncertain. The CDR3 runs 15 residues. Looked up from germline, CDR1 is MGHRA and CDR2 is YSYEKL. V was clipped by 0 bases and J by 3 bases, with 6 bases between them. The CDR3 nucleotides are TGCGCCAGCAGCCAAGATGCCTATGGGGCCAACGTCCTGACTTTC. It yields the protein CASSQDAYGANVLTF.

This clonotype appeared many times. The V gene is TRBV29-1, the J gene TRBJ2-5, with D possibly being TRBD1 (6 bases). The CDR3 has 14 residues. The germline CDR1 and CDR2 sequences are SQVTM and ANQGSEA. The V and J ends lost 8 bases and 3 bases respectively, with 19 bases between them. The CDR3 sequence is CSTHPFGQKETQYF. For the CDR3, the DNA is TGCAGCACCCACCCATTTGGACAGAAAGAGACCCAGTACTTC.

This clonotype has a single count. The rearrangement uses TRBV20-1 and TRBJ2-7, with 10 bases lining up with TRBD2. With V trimmed by 4 bases and J by 4 bases, 7 bases remained unmatched. In germline, CDR1 is DFQATT, CDR2 SNEGSKA (reference sequence). The CDR3 length is 14 residues. The CDR3 nucleotides are TGCAGTGCTATTAGCGGGGGGCCTTCTTACGAGCAGTACTTC. This translates into CSAISGGPSYEQYF.

The V and J genes are TRBV13 and TRBJ2-3; 8 nucleotides match TRBD1. From germline, CDR1 is PRHDT and CDR2 FYEKMQ (reference sequence). V dropped 4 bases and J dropped 1; count of bases not matched to a gene: 4. The CDR3 loop spans 15 amino acids. The CDR3 region is CASSSRGPRTDTQYF. Here the CDR3 DNA reads TGTGCCAGCAGCTCCAGGGGGCCTCGCACAGATACGCAGTATTTT. The variable domain in full, completed from reference TRBV13 and TRBJ2-3, reads AAGVIQSPRHLIKEKRETATLKCYPIPRHDTVYWYQQGPGQDPQFLISFYEKMQSDKGSIPDRFSAQQFSDYHSELNMSSLELGDSALYFCASSSRGPRTDTQYFGPGTRLTVL.

This sequence joins TRBV6-1 and TRBJ2-7; D might be TRBD1 (5 bases). There are 12 residues in the CDR3. Germline V gene data show CDR1 as MNHNS and CDR2 as SASEGT. Between the trimmed V and J ends, which lost 4 bases and 5 bases, there was a span of 9 bases. The CDR3 here is CASSVKGHEQYF. The CDR3 coding sequence is TGTGCCAGCAGTGTGAAGGGGCACGAGCAGTACTTC.

This clonotype was counted between two and nine times. This chain uses TRBV5-6 with TRBJ2-3, with a tentative D call TRBD2 (6 bases). Deletions cut 4 bases from V and 3 bases from J, with 15 bases between. The CDR3 has 15 residues. Germline assignment: CDR1 SGHDT and CDR2 YYEEEE. The CDR3 sequence is CASSPEVGRTDTQYF. Written as DNA, the CDR3 is TGTGCCAGCAGCCCCGAGGTAGGGAGGACAGATACGCAGTATTTT.

In this sample, this clonotype turned up a few times. CDR3 DNA sequence: TGCAGTGCTAGAGTGCGGGCCGCCTACGAGCAGTACTTC. Amino acid sequence: CSARVRAAYEQYF. The chain employs TRBV20-1 and TRBJ2-7; possibly TRBD2 for D (5 bases). V lost 1 base and J lost 2, with 9 bases in between. CDR1 is DFQATT and CDR2 is SNEGSKA in the germline V gene (reference sequence). The CDR3 sequence is 13 residues long.

The CDR3 DNA is TGTGCCAGCAGCTTATTACCCACTACTGGGGCCAACGTCCTGACTTTC. Translated, it gives CASSLLPTTGANVLTF. V and J are TRBV7-9 and TRBJ2-6; D uncertain. Germline V gives CDR1 SEHNR, CDR2 FQNEAQ (reference sequence). The V gene lost 2 bases and the J gene lost 2 bases, with 10 bases spanning the gap. There are 16 residues in the CDR3.

This clonotype was seen a handful of times. This may arise from a read error, as a much more abundant clone is one base away. The chain links TRBV15 to TRBJ2-1; TRBD2 is a possible D gene (6 bases). Germline assignment: CDR1 LNHNV and CDR2 YYDKDF (reference sequence). This CDR3 has 12 amino acids. V lost 8 bases and J 7 bases, leaving 12 bases between the germline ends. CDR3 DNA sequence: TGTGCCACCGGGTCCGGGACTAATGAGCAGTTCTTC. Residues: CATGSGTNEQFF.

The CDR3 sequence is CASSDGRGYQETQYF. CDR3 nucleotide sequence: TGTGCCAGCAGCGACGGTAGAGGATACCAAGAGACCCAGTACTTC. V and J are TRBV9 and TRBJ2-5; D not certain. The CDR3 covers 15 residues. Germline loops: CDR1 SGDLS, CDR2 YYNGEE. V was cut by 3 bases and J by 0 bases, with 12 bases left in between. The full variable domain, rest sourced from reference TRBV9 and TRBJ2-5, is DSGVTQTPKHLITATGQRVTLRCSPRSGDLSVYWYQQSLDQGLQFLIQYYNGEERAKGNILERFSAQQFPDLHSELNLSSLELGDSALYFCASSDGRGYQETQYFGPGTRLLVL.

The rearrangement uses TRBV5-1 and TRBJ2-1, with TRBD2 identical over 9 bases. CDR1 and CDR2 from the germline V gene are SGHRS and YFSETQ. The J segment lost 9 bases and the V segment lost 6 bases, leaving 10 bases of the junction unmatched. The CDR3 is 14 amino acids. The CDR3 region is CASMGLALTGEQFF. DNA for the CDR3: TGCGCCAGCATGGGACTAGCTTTGACGGGTGAGCAGTTCTTC.

The chain joins TRBV12-5 to TRBJ2-1, with D uncertain. There are 15 residues in the CDR3. The germline V gene encodes CDR1 LGHNT and CDR2 FRNRAP. With 1 base removed from V and 2 bases from J, the gap between germline ends came to 9 bases. Written as DNA, the CDR3 is TGTGCTAGTGGTTTGGCCACGGGTGCCTACAATGAGCAGTTCTTC. Protein: CASGLATGAYNEQFF.

This clonotype has only a few counts. The rearrangement joins TRBV7-2 to TRBJ2-1; TRBD2 might be the D (7 bases). Between the trimmed V and J ends, which lost 6 bases and 0 bases, there was a span of 15 bases. CDR3 length: 16 residues. Looked up from germline, CDR1 is SGHTA and CDR2 is FQGNSA. The CDR3 here is CASRGGGISSYNEQFF. CDR3 nucleotide sequence: TGTGCCAGCAGAGGGGGGGGGATAAGCTCCTACAATGAGCAGTTCTTC.

CDR3 loop: CASSLVGLGTGANVLTF. DNA for the CDR3: TGCGCCAGCAGCTTGGTCGGTTTGGGGACTGGGGCCAACGTCCTGACTTTC. The chain recombines TRBV5-1 with TRBJ2-6; D call uncertain. The V end was cut by 0 bases, the J end by 2 bases, with 12 bases between. Germline CDR1 reads SGHRS; CDR2 reads YFSETQ. This CDR3 is built from 17 residues.

The chain employs TRBV7-9 and TRBJ2-5; D is uncertain. Germline V gene lookup returns CDR1 SEHNR and CDR2 FQNEAQ (reference sequence). This CDR3 contains 13 residues. The ends were cut back, 3 bases at V and 3 bases at J, with 8 bases in the middle. CDR3 bases: TGTGCCAGCAGCTTTGGCACAAAAGAGACCCAGTACTTC. Its translation: CASSFGTKETQYF.

J is TRBJ2-6 and V is TRBV6-1, with D unclear. Trimming stripped 5 bases from V and 0 bases from J, with 11 bases between. Looked up from germline, CDR1 is MNHNS and CDR2 is SASEGT. CDR3 length equals 16 residues. CDR3 DNA: TGTGCCAGCAGTCAAGGGATCTTCTCTGGGGCCAACGTCCTGACTTTC. This encodes CASSQGIFSGANVLTF.

V gene TRBV20-1 combines with J gene TRBJ2-1; D gene ambiguous. The CDR3 loop spans 11 amino acids. The germline V gene has CDR1 DFQATT and CDR2 SNEGSKA (reference sequence). Trimming removed 5 bases from V and 9 bases from J, with 11 bases in between. Here the CDR3 reads CSAERKVEQFF. DNA for the CDR3: TGCAGTGCTGAGAGGAAAGTTGAGCAGTTCTTC.

The chain couples TRBV7-3 to TRBJ2-1; 10 bases are a match to TRBD2. Germline V gives CDR1 SGHTA, CDR2 FQGTGA. The CDR3 covers 17 residues. The V and J ends lost 5 bases and 8 bases, in that order; junction bases with no gene match: 15. CDR3 coding DNA: TGTGCCAGCAGCCCCGCGTTTCCTAGCGGGAGCCCCGATGAGCAGTTCTTC. Amino acids: CASSPAFPSGSPDEQFF.